Listed below are T cell receptor beta chains from one sample, sequenced in a study of blood T cell repertoires in COVID-19. Profiling relied on immunoSEQ multiplex PCR, and the TCRdb table lists in-frame clones only, not all of them. Here the sample spans a few hundred thousand clones, under 85% being singletons. Material: PBMCs or T cells enriched from blood (not recorded which). The receptors stem from a woman aged 45-65 years who had recovered from COVID-19. CDR3s include the opening cysteine and the closing phenylalanine or tryptophan. Each record gives: clone size, V gene, J gene, CDR3 protein. Where a row states a size, it is once, few, many or the class of an expanded clone; other rows omit it.

clone_size: NA
v_call: TRBV30
j_call: TRBJ2-3
cdr3_aa: CAWRAGLAGAGDTQYF

clone_size: once
v_call: TRBV4-2
j_call: TRBJ2-3
cdr3_aa: CASSRQAGSGEFYVADTQYF

clone_size: NA
v_call: TRBV7-2
j_call: TRBJ2-1
cdr3_aa: CASTDSWTSGSNEQFF

clone_size: NA
v_call: TRBV29-1
j_call: TRBJ1-2
cdr3_aa: CSAEGNYGYTF

clone_size: NA
v_call: TRBV11-3
j_call: TRBJ1-5
cdr3_aa: CASSLGVDQPQHF

clone_size: NA
v_call: TRBV5-1
j_call: TRBJ2-7
cdr3_aa: CASSFGGYEQYF

clone_size: NA
v_call: TRBV30
j_call: TRBJ2-1
cdr3_aa: CAWGGGGGYNEQFF

clone_size: once
v_call: TRBV12-3/TRBV12-4
j_call: TRBJ1-1
cdr3_aa: CASIRRGNTEAFF

clone_size: NA
v_call: TRBV18
j_call: TRBJ1-3
cdr3_aa: CASSPAGSGRSGNTIYF

clone_size: NA
v_call: TRBV19
j_call: TRBJ1-1
cdr3_aa: CASSPQAPNTEAFF

clone_size: few
v_call: TRBV12-5
j_call: TRBJ1-2
cdr3_aa: CASGLVSGGIAGYTF

clone_size: NA
v_call: TRBV7-9
j_call: TRBJ2-5
cdr3_aa: CASNTRGRGGPQETQYF

clone_size: few
v_call: TRBV11-2
j_call: TRBJ2-7
cdr3_aa: CASSLAPAGGQYF

clone_size: NA
v_call: TRBV11-1
j_call: TRBJ2-1
cdr3_aa: CASRGQGSYNEQFF

clone_size: NA
v_call: TRBV28
j_call: TRBJ1-1
cdr3_aa: CASSHQQGWNTEAFF

clone_size: NA
v_call: TRBV27
j_call: TRBJ1-5
cdr3_aa: CASSIHRNLQPQHF

clone_size: NA
v_call: TRBV6-5
j_call: TRBJ1-2
cdr3_aa: CASSYRQGALGYTF

clone_size: NA
v_call: TRBV18
j_call: TRBJ1-5
cdr3_aa: CASSPSRGGVANQPQHF

clone_size: once
v_call: TRBV5-1
j_call: TRBJ2-7
cdr3_aa: CASSLSGGGGASYEQYF

clone_size: few
v_call: TRBV15
j_call: TRBJ2-7
cdr3_aa: CATSRDRGHSYEQYF

clone_size: NA
v_call: TRBV19
j_call: TRBJ1-4
cdr3_aa: CASSSPPGQNNEKLFF

clone_size: once
v_call: TRBV4-3
j_call: TRBJ2-5
cdr3_aa: CASSLAGGPRETQYF

clone_size: NA
v_call: TRBV4-2
j_call: TRBJ2-7
cdr3_aa: CASRDETSGNYEQYF

clone_size: NA
v_call: TRBV27
j_call: TRBJ2-7
cdr3_aa: CASSFGAGLPGEQYF